The 24 T cell receptor beta chains below come from one sample, sequenced in a study of T cell changes during pregnancy in multiple sclerosis. Method: immunoSEQ multiplex PCR; TCRdb's copy keeps in-frame clones and lacks some. This table has some 56,000 clones, 80% to 95% appearing once. Sequenced here: peripheral blood, sampled in the third trimester of pregnancy. The receptors were gathered from a female donor in good health, enrolled as a control in a pregnancy study.

The chain combines TRBV4-3 with TRBJ1-1; D unresolved. Trimming took 0 bases from V and 4 from J, leaving 12 bases between them. The germline CDR1 and CDR2 sequences are LGHNA and YSLEER. There are 15 residues in the CDR3. As DNA, the CDR3 is TGCGCCAGCAGCCAAGATGGAGGGCCACTCACTGAAGCTTTCTTT. This codes for CASSQDGGPLTEAFF.

The V gene is TRBV15, the J gene TRBJ2-1; 9 bases agree with TRBD2. This CDR3 comprises 15 residues. CDR1 is LNHNV and CDR2 is YYDKDF in the germline V gene (reference sequence). Trimming took 4 bases from V and 5 from J; bases not matched to a gene: 6. The CDR3 region is CATSTGREGHNEQFF. CDR3 nucleotides: TGTGCCACCAGCACTGGGCGGGAGGGCCACAATGAGCAGTTCTTC.

The chain links TRBV5-4 to TRBJ1-1; D unresolved. The CDR3 is 12 residues long. The ends were cut back, 1 base at V and 1 base at J, with 2 bases in the middle. CDR1 and CDR2 from the germline V gene are SGHNT and YYREEE (reference sequence). The CDR3 here is CASSLRNTEAFF. The CDR3 DNA follows: TGTGCCAGCAGCTTGCGGAACACTGAAGCTTTCTTT. The variable domain in full, completed from reference TRBV5-4 and TRBJ1-1, reads ETGVTQSPTHLIKTRGQQVTLRCSSQSGHNTVSWYQQALGQGPQFIFQYYREEENGRGNFPPRFSGLQFPNYSSELNVNALELDDSALYLCASSLRNTEAFFGQGTRLTVV.

V and J are TRBV7-2 and TRBJ1-1; TRBD1 matches 7 bases. V was clipped by 5 bases and J by 7 bases; unmatched bases: 13. Germline values: CDR1 SGHTA, CDR2 FQGNSA. The length of the CDR3 is 15 residues. CDR3 region: CASSPVGDSRFEAFF. The CDR3 DNA reads as TGTGCCAGCAGCCCAGTGGGGGACAGCCGATTTGAAGCTTTCTTT.

The rearrangement uses TRBV7-9 and TRBJ1-4; tentative D call: TRBD1 (5 bases). This CDR3 comprises 12 residues. CDR1 SEHNR and CDR2 FQNEAQ come from the germline V gene (reference sequence). Trimming pared 5 bases from V and 8 bases from J, leaving 9 bases between. DNA for the CDR3: TGTGCCAGCAGCATTGGGGGGGAAAAACTGTTTTTT. Protein product: CASSIGGEKLFF.

The chain links TRBV7-2 to TRBJ1-5; 8 bases align to TRBD1. The germline V gene encodes CDR1 SGHTA and CDR2 FQGNSA. J gave up 7 bases and V 5 bases, and 7 bases lay outside the gene matches. CDR3 length: 14 residues. The CDR3 spells CASSPPPGGQPQHF. The CDR3 DNA reads TGTGCCAGCAGCCCACCCCCAGGGGGCCAGCCCCAGCATTTT.

This clone is deemed medium-sized. The chain combines TRBV4-3 with TRBJ2-6, with D perhaps TRBD2 (6 bases). CDR3 length: 17 residues. V was clipped by 6 bases and J by 0 bases, with 15 bases between them. The germline gives CDR1 LGHNA, CDR2 YSLEER. CDR3 nucleotide sequence: TGCGCCAGCAGTGTCGGGACTTCAAGCTCTGGGGCCAACGTCCTGACTTTC. This translates into CASSVGTSSSGANVLTF.

The chain recombines TRBV6-1 with TRBJ2-2; 8 bases fit TRBD2. This CDR3 has 14 residues. The V gene end was trimmed by 8 bases and the J gene end by 5 bases; junction bases not matched to a gene: 7. The germline V gene encodes CDR1 MNHNS and CDR2 SASEGT. The CDR3, as DNA: TGTGCCAGCTCCGGGACTAGAGGGACCGGGGAGCTGTTTTTT. It encodes CASSGTRGTGELFF.

The chain has TRBV7-6 and TRBJ2-1; D possibly corresponds to TRBD2 (7 bases). The CDR3 runs to 13 residues. The ends were cut back, 7 bases at V and 8 bases at J, with 15 bases in the middle. Germline loops: CDR1 SGHVS, CDR2 FNYEAQ. The CDR3 reads CASMWGAGDEQFF. The CDR3 DNA sequence: TGTGCCAGCATGTGGGGGGCGGGGGATGAGCAGTTCTTC.

The V call is TRBV10-3, the J call TRBJ2-5, with a weak D call TRBD2 (6 bases). In germline, CDR1 is ENHRY, CDR2 SYGVKD. V lost 3 bases and J lost 2, with 10 bases in between. The CDR3 covers 14 residues. CDR3 amino acids: CAISEVGGQETQYF. The CDR3 region has the DNA TGTGCCATCAGTGAAGTTGGGGGGCAAGAGACCCAGTACTTC.

The chain joins TRBV5-1 to TRBJ2-5, with a tentative D call TRBD2 (5 bases). The V gene lost 7 bases and the J gene lost 4 bases, with 20 bases spanning the gap. Per germline, CDR1 SGHRS and CDR2 YFSETQ. The CDR3 covers 15 residues. CDR3 loop: CASLGHPGGSETQYF. The DNA for the CDR3 is TGCGCCAGCCTCGGTCATCCGGGCGGGTCAGAGACCCAGTACTTC.

This clone has more than one count but fewer than ten. The chain joins TRBV2 to TRBJ1-3, with D hard to call. The CDR3 consists of 15 residues. Trimming removed 4 bases from V and 0 bases from J, with 10 bases in between. The germline CDR1 and CDR2 sequences are SNHLY and FYNNEI. In DNA form, the CDR3 reads TGTGCCAGCAGTGTGAGCGCAGCCTCTGGAAACACCATATATTTT. This gives the protein CASSVSAASGNTIYF.

J is TRBJ2-3 and V is TRBV7-3; 7 bases map to TRBD2. Germline-derived CDR1 and CDR2 are SGHTA and FQGTGA. CDR3 length: 15 amino acids. The V gene end was trimmed by 5 bases and the J gene end by 1 base; junction bases not matched to a gene: 6. The CDR3 nucleotides read TGTGCCAGCAGCCCAACTAGCGCGGGCACAGATACGCAGTATTTT. It codes for CASSPTSAGTDTQYF.

The chain is built from TRBV18 and TRBJ2-7; no reliable D call. Germline values: CDR1 KGHSH, CDR2 LQKENI. Trimming took off 0 bases at V and 2 bases at J, with 5 bases between the two ends. This CDR3 region has 13 residues. The CDR3 bases are TGTGCCAGCTCACCACCGGCAGCCTACGAGCAGTACTTC. Amino acid sequence: CASSPPAAYEQYF.

V gene TRBV2 combines with J gene TRBJ1-2; a weak D match, TRBD1 (5 bases). Germline V gene data show CDR1 as SNHLY and CDR2 as FYNNEI. V was pared by 3 bases and J by 7 bases, with 18 bases between. The CDR3 spans 15 residues. This CDR3 is CASSEGGDRRVGYTF. The CDR3 coding sequence is TGTGCCAGCAGTGAGGGAGGGGATCGACGAGTTGGCTACACCTTC.

The chain links TRBV7-9 to TRBJ1-1, with no clear D. The CDR3 loop spans 14 amino acids. CDR1 is SEHNR and CDR2 is FQNEAQ in the germline V gene (reference sequence). V lost 2 bases and J lost 6, with 13 bases in between. The CDR3: CASSLTGGQSEAFF. CDR3 DNA sequence: TGTGCCAGCAGCTTAACGGGAGGCCAGTCTGAAGCTTTCTTT.

The J gene is TRBJ1-1, the V gene TRBV7-9, with a weak D call TRBD1 (6 bases). Germline CDR1 reads SEHNR; CDR2 reads FQNEAQ (reference sequence). V was cut by 3 bases and J by 3 bases, with 14 bases left in between. The length of the CDR3 is 15 residues. CDR3 sequence reads: CASSFEFGGHTEAFF. In nucleotides, the CDR3 is TGTGCCAGCAGCTTCGAGTTCGGGGGGCACACTGAAGCTTTCTTT.

The chain couples TRBV27 to TRBJ2-7; 8 bases fit TRBD2. V was clipped by 10 bases and J by 2 bases; unmatched bases: 4. The CDR3 contains 12 residues. In germline, CDR1 is MNHEY, CDR2 SMNVEV (reference sequence). Written as DNA, the CDR3 is TGTGCCACCCGGGGGGGCACCTACGAGCAGTACTTC. It encodes CATRGGTYEQYF.

The chain couples TRBV7-9 to TRBJ2-3; a possible D gene is TRBD1 (5 bases). Trimming cost V 7 bases and J 6 bases, with 20 bases left between them. CDR3 length equals 15 residues. Germline CDR1 SEHNR, CDR2 FQNEAQ (reference sequence). CDR3 DNA sequence: TGTGCCAGCACCGAAAGAGTGGACACGGGCGATACGCAGTATTTT. This codes for CASTERVDTGDTQYF.

This clone was seen just once. The chain is built from TRBV28 and TRBJ2-1, with TRBD2 identical over 8 bases. Germline trimming cut 5 bases from V and 14 bases from J; bases unmatched to any gene: 11. This CDR3 spans 13 amino acids. CDR1 and CDR2 from the germline V gene are MDHEN and SYDVKM. The CDR3 sequence: CASSTSGTSPEFF. As DNA, the CDR3 is TGTGCCAGCAGTACTTCCGGGACTAGTCCTGAGTTCTTC.

This clone was observed once. The chain couples TRBV19 to TRBJ2-1; 12 bases are a match to TRBD1. V dropped 4 bases and J dropped 8; count of bases not matched to a gene: 9. The CDR3 is made up of 16 amino acids. Per the germline V gene, CDR1 is LNHDA and CDR2 is SQIVND (reference sequence). The CDR3 reads CASSSARDRGLDEQFF. As DNA, the CDR3 is TGTGCCAGTAGTAGTGCCCGGGACAGGGGGCTAGATGAGCAGTTCTTC.

The chain is built from TRBV7-2 and TRBJ2-1; D may be TRBD2 (7 bases). The ends were cut back, 3 bases at V and 4 bases at J, with 13 bases in the middle. CDR3 length: 15 amino acids. Per the germline V gene, CDR1 is SGHTA and CDR2 is FQGNSA. The CDR3 spells CASSFRGRGYNEQFF. In DNA, the CDR3 is TGTGCCAGCAGCTTTCGGGGGCGGGGGTACAATGAGCAGTTCTTC. Using reference TRBV7-2 and TRBJ2-1 for the parts outside the CDR3, the full variable domain is GAGVSQSPSNKVTEKGKDVELRCDPISGHTALYWYRQSLGQGLEFLIYFQGNSAPDKSGLPSDRFSAERTGGSVSTLTIQRTQQEDSAVYLCASSFRGRGYNEQFFGPGTRLTVL.

The gene calls are TRBV11-2 and TRBJ1-1, with 8 bases matching TRBD1. V shed 5 bases, J shed 7 bases, and the junction held 15 bases outside the gene matches. The germline gives CDR1 SGHAT, CDR2 FQNNGV. The CDR3 consists of 16 residues. CDR3 loop: CASSPRGAGGNHEAFF. The CDR3 nucleotides read TGTGCCAGCAGCCCTAGGGGGGCAGGGGGCAACCATGAAGCTTTCTTT.

J is TRBJ2-1 and V is TRBV11-2; TRBD1 matches 9 bases. The CDR3 is 16 amino acids. Trimming cost V 5 bases and J 1 base; bases outside gene matches: 6. CDR1 and CDR2 (germline): SGHAT, FQNNGV. The CDR3 coding sequence is TGTGCCAGCAGCCTATCCGGGACAGGGTCCTACAATGAGCAGTTCTTC. This translates into CASSLSGTGSYNEQFF.